Below, one T cell receptor (beta chain) is given with its context. Its antigen specificity is not known. The input lacks base qualities; no much larger clone sits a single base away. The sample is drawn from a study of T cells after somatic rescue of genetic block (TCRdb year 2020). In terms of the full investigation: What the study looked at was long-term robustness, specifically in a T-cell system that came about through somatic rescue of a genetic block in T-cell development.

Taken from cysteine to phenylalanine, the CDR3 has 11 residues. The entry retains the CDR3 DNA only, 33 bases that are in frame from base 1. The V end loses 11 bases and the J end loses 3 bases, and a stretch of 8 bases separates them. The germline V gene supplies CDR1 MNHNS and CDR2 SASEGT. The library was prepared using the immunoSEQ multiplex PCR assay. Here the immuneACCESS table is served through TCRdb, limited to in-frame sequences with V and J called. Missing clones are a known gap in these copies; in checked studies unresolved V genes cover under half, and the rest lacks a known reason. The sample yields approximately 14,000 clones; roughly 70% were counted once. The ten largest clonotypes hold about 26% of the sample.

The rearrangement combines TRBV6-1 with TRBJ2-1; TRBD1 could be the D gene, as 5 bases match. The sequenced sample was peripheral blood mononuclear cells (PBMCs). The clonotype was recovered from a man between 18 and 29 years old. The DNA sequence is TGTGCCCTAAGGGGCTACAATGAGCAGTTCTTC. Translation gives CALRGYNEQFF.